The T cell receptor beta chain under discussion was sequenced for a study of OX40 agonist ivuxolimab in advanced cancers. Study-level background: Three patients got partial responses; one had hepatocellular carcinoma and two had cutaneous melanoma. Whole-study findings and limits: Normalized expansion of T-cell clones was also low for some nonresponders.

The table lists this clone with a count of one. What it binds is unknown. V dropped 3 bases and J dropped 7 bases, with 10 bases sitting between them. Germline CDR1 DFQATT, CDR2 SNEGSKA (reference sequence). The CDR3 runs to 11 residues. Sequencing was performed with immunoSEQ multiplex PCR; in TCRdb, only in-frame clones are kept and a portion is missing. The table has about 58,000 clones, roughly 83% seen once. The input for sequencing was CD4+ or CD8+ T cells sorted from blood, taken in a trial of the OX40 agonist ivuxolimab. The chain employs TRBV20-1 and TRBJ2-7; D gene ambiguous. This receptor was obtained from an adult with an advanced solid tumor such as melanoma, head and neck, liver or kidney cancer. This chain's CDR3 is CSARWQWEQYF. The CDR3 DNA follows: TGCAGTGCTAGGTGGCAGTGGGAGCAGTACTTC.